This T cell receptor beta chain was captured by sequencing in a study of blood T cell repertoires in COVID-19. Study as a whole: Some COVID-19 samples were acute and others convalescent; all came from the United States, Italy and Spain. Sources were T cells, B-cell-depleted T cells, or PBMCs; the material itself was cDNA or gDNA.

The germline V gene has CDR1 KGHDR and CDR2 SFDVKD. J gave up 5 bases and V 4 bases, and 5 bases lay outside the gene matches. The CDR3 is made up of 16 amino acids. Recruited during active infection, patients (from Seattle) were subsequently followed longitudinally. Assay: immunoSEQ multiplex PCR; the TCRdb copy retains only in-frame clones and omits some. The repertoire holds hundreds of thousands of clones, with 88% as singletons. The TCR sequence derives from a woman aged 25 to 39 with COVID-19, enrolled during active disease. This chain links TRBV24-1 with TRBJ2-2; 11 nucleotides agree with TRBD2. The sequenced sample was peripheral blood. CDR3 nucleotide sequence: TGTGCCACCAGTGAGGCGGGACTAGCGGTGACCGGGGAGCTGTTTTTT. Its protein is CATSEAGLAVTGELFF.